This is a list of T cell receptor beta chains from one sample in a study of post-analysis software for immune sequencing data. A single record per CDR3 protein comes from TCRdb applying MiXCR to the PCR reads. The sample shows a few hundred thousand distinct CDR3 sequences, 34% of them seen only once. The sequenced sample consisted of blood. These receptors originate from a girl aged 2 to 17 with multiple sclerosis. Both conserved end residues are part of each CDR3. Fields, in order: J gene, D gene, clone size, CDR3 length, V gene, CDR3 protein, CDR3 DNA. D genes are given only for firm matches. The listing skips clone size in some rows; elsewhere it reads once, few, many or a size class.

J gene: TRBJ2-7
D gene: TRBD2
clone size: few
CDR3 length: 14
V gene: TRBV19
CDR3 protein: CASSILSGGHEQYF
CDR3 DNA: TGTGCCAGTAGTATACTAAGCGGGGGCCACGAGCAGTACTTC

J gene: TRBJ1-1
D gene: .
clone size: .
CDR3 length: 13
V gene: TRBV29-1
CDR3 protein: CSVVEGVATEAFF
CDR3 DNA: TGCAGCGTTGTTGAAGGGGTTGCCACTGAAGCTTTCTTT

J gene: TRBJ2-7
D gene: TRBD1
clone size: few
CDR3 length: 14
V gene: TRBV27
CDR3 protein: CASSYLGQGNEQYF
CDR3 DNA: TGTGCCAGCAGTTACCTCGGACAGGGCAACGAGCAGTACTTC

J gene: TRBJ2-5
D gene: .
clone size: .
CDR3 length: 16
V gene: TRBV24-1
CDR3 protein: CATSDFTAGQGETQYF
CDR3 DNA: TGTGCCACCAGTGATTTTACGGCAGGGCAAGGGGAGACCCAGTACTTC

J gene: TRBJ2-1
D gene: TRBD2
clone size: .
CDR3 length: 16
V gene: TRBV20-1
CDR3 protein: CSAGAPTSGVYNEQFF
CDR3 DNA: TGCAGTGCTGGAGCCCCGACTAGCGGGGTGTACAATGAGCAGTTCTTC

J gene: TRBJ1-5
D gene: .
clone size: once
CDR3 length: 15
V gene: TRBV2
CDR3 protein: CASSYGLLSNQPQHF
CDR3 DNA: TGTGCCAGCAGTTACGGGCTCCTTAGCAATCAGCCCCAGCATTTT

J gene: TRBJ1-2
D gene: TRBD1
clone size: few
CDR3 length: 12
V gene: TRBV2
CDR3 protein: CASLQGNYGYTF
CDR3 DNA: TGTGCCAGTCTACAGGGGAACTATGGCTACACCTTC

J gene: TRBJ2-7
D gene: .
clone size: few
CDR3 length: 14
V gene: TRBV29-1
CDR3 protein: CSVGLTDSTYEQYF
CDR3 DNA: TGCAGCGTTGGGCTGACGGATTCAACCTACGAGCAGTACTTC

J gene: TRBJ2-5
D gene: TRBD2
clone size: few
CDR3 length: 12
V gene: TRBV7-3
CDR3 protein: CASSDSGGEQYF
CDR3 DNA: TGTGCCAGCAGCGATAGCGGGGGTGAGCAGTACTTC

J gene: TRBJ2-6
D gene: TRBD1
clone size: few
CDR3 length: 16
V gene: TRBV6-1
CDR3 protein: CASREDRDTGANVLTF
CDR3 DNA: TGTGCCAGCAGAGAGGACAGGGACACTGGGGCCAACGTCCTGACTTTC

J gene: TRBJ2-5
D gene: .
clone size: few
CDR3 length: 13
V gene: TRBV10-3
CDR3 protein: CAISFGVQETQYF
CDR3 DNA: TGTGCCATCAGTTTCGGGGTACAAGAGACCCAGTACTTC

J gene: TRBJ1-1
D gene: .
clone size: .
CDR3 length: 16
V gene: TRBV16
CDR3 protein: CASSQGRWTEGTEAFF
CDR3 DNA: TGTGCCAGCAGCCAAGGGAGGTGGACGGAGGGTACTGAAGCTTTCTTT

J gene: TRBJ2-7
D gene: .
clone size: .
CDR3 length: 12
V gene: TRBV27
CDR3 protein: CASILPGYEQYF
CDR3 DNA: TGTGCCAGCATCTTGCCCGGGTACGAGCAGTACTTC

J gene: TRBJ1-1
D gene: .
clone size: few
CDR3 length: 13
V gene: TRBV20-1
CDR3 protein: CSRRGRRDTEAFF
CDR3 DNA: TGCAGCAGGCGGGGGCGAAGGGACACTGAAGCTTTCTTT

J gene: TRBJ2-7
D gene: .
clone size: .
CDR3 length: 14
V gene: TRBV7-3
CDR3 protein: CASSFGGPSYEQYF
CDR3 DNA: TGTGCCAGCAGCTTCGGAGGACCTTCCTACGAGCAGTACTTC

J gene: TRBJ2-1
D gene: .
clone size: .
CDR3 length: 17
V gene: TRBV7-2
CDR3 protein: CASSLRGGTRTYNEQFF
CDR3 DNA: TGTGCCAGCAGCTTAAGGGGGGGAACTAGGACCTACAATGAGCAGTTCTTC

J gene: TRBJ1-2
D gene: .
clone size: few
CDR3 length: 17
V gene: TRBV21-1
CDR3 protein: CASSKELWDGRNYGYTF
CDR3 DNA: TGTGCCAGCAGCAAAGAGCTCTGGGACGGCCGAAACTATGGCTACACCTTC

J gene: TRBJ2-7
D gene: .
clone size: .
CDR3 length: 12
V gene: TRBV29-1
CDR3 protein: CSGSPSSYEQYF
CDR3 DNA: TGCAGCGGTTCCCCCAGTTCCTACGAGCAGTACTTC

J gene: TRBJ2-1
D gene: .
clone size: .
CDR3 length: 17
V gene: TRBV14
CDR3 protein: CASSQDRGRGPYNEQFF
CDR3 DNA: TGTGCCAGCAGCCAAGATCGGGGACGGGGCCCCTACAATGAGCAGTTCTTC

J gene: TRBJ1-4
D gene: .
clone size: .
CDR3 length: 16
V gene: TRBV7-9
CDR3 protein: CASSLAPRATNEKLFF
CDR3 DNA: TGTGCCAGCAGCTTAGCCCCACGGGCAACTAATGAAAAACTGTTTTTT

J gene: TRBJ2-4
D gene: .
clone size: .
CDR3 length: 15
V gene: TRBV6-2/TRBV6-3
CDR3 protein: CASSYSWGAKNIQYF
CDR3 DNA: TGTGCCAGCAGTTATAGTTGGGGAGCCAAAAACATTCAGTACTTC

J gene: TRBJ1-4
D gene: .
clone size: .
CDR3 length: 15
V gene: TRBV12-3/TRBV12-4
CDR3 protein: CASSSGAAANEKLFF
CDR3 DNA: TGTGCCAGCAGCTCAGGGGCGGCGGCTAATGAAAAACTGTTTTTT

J gene: TRBJ2-1
D gene: .
clone size: few
CDR3 length: 16
V gene: TRBV10-3
CDR3 protein: CATTTQGYGSYNEQFF
CDR3 DNA: TGTGCCACAACCACCCAGGGATACGGCTCCTACAATGAGCAGTTCTTC

J gene: TRBJ1-1
D gene: TRBD1
clone size: few
CDR3 length: 15
V gene: TRBV25-1
CDR3 protein: CASSDSGTANTEAFF
CDR3 DNA: TGTGCCAGCAGTGATTCCGGGACAGCCAACACTGAAGCTTTCTTT

J gene: TRBJ2-1
D gene: TRBD1
clone size: few
CDR3 length: 14
V gene: TRBV5-1
CDR3 protein: CASSPGQGNNEQFF
CDR3 DNA: TGCGCCAGCAGCCCGGGACAGGGTAACAATGAGCAGTTCTTC

J gene: TRBJ2-7
D gene: .
clone size: many
CDR3 length: 12
V gene: TRBV6-2/TRBV6-3
CDR3 protein: CASSQSSYEQYF
CDR3 DNA: TGTGCCAGCAGTCAGAGCTCCTACGAGCAGTACTTC

J gene: TRBJ1-2
D gene: .
clone size: few
CDR3 length: 14
V gene: TRBV11-2
CDR3 protein: CASSPRTVNYGYTF
CDR3 DNA: TGTGCCAGCAGCCCCCGGACAGTCAACTATGGCTACACCTTC

J gene: TRBJ2-5
D gene: .
clone size: .
CDR3 length: 13
V gene: TRBV5-1
CDR3 protein: CASSQGPKETQYF
CDR3 DNA: TGCGCCAGCAGCCAAGGACCCAAAGAGACCCAGTACTTC

J gene: TRBJ2-7
D gene: .
clone size: .
CDR3 length: 13
V gene: TRBV12-3/TRBV12-4
CDR3 protein: CASSPGLSTEQYF
CDR3 DNA: TGTGCCAGCAGCCCAGGACTGTCGACTGAGCAGTACTTC

J gene: TRBJ1-6
D gene: TRBD1
clone size: .
CDR3 length: 16
V gene: TRBV5-1
CDR3 protein: CASSSDLQGKGSPLHF
CDR3 DNA: TGCGCCAGCAGCTCCGACCTACAGGGGAAGGGGTCACCCCTCCACTTT

J gene: TRBJ2-6
D gene: .
clone size: .
CDR3 length: 18
V gene: TRBV5-1
CDR3 protein: CASSDWVEAFSGANVLIF
CDR3 DNA: TGCGCCAGCAGCGACTGGGTCGAAGCTTTCTCTGGGGCCAACGTCCTGATTTTC

J gene: TRBJ1-6
D gene: .
clone size: .
CDR3 length: 13
V gene: TRBV12-3/TRBV12-4
CDR3 protein: CASRARGKVPLHF
CDR3 DNA: TGTGCCAGCAGGGCACGGGGAAAGGTGCCCCTCCACTTT

J gene: TRBJ2-5
D gene: .
clone size: .
CDR3 length: 15
V gene: TRBV20-1
CDR3 protein: CSARFGGFLQETQYF
CDR3 DNA: TGCAGTGCTAGGTTCGGGGGATTTCTCCAAGAGACCCAGTACTTC

J gene: TRBJ2-5
D gene: TRBD2
clone size: .
CDR3 length: 13
V gene: TRBV20-1
CDR3 protein: CSARGAGGWEQYF
CDR3 DNA: TGCAGTGCTAGGGGCGCGGGGGGTTGGGAGCAGTACTTC

J gene: TRBJ1-1
D gene: .
clone size: few
CDR3 length: 15
V gene: TRBV6-4
CDR3 protein: CASSDSIGMNTEAFF
CDR3 DNA: TGTGCCAGCAGTGACTCGATTGGAATGAACACTGAAGCTTTCTTT

J gene: TRBJ1-5
D gene: .
clone size: .
CDR3 length: 14
V gene: TRBV9
CDR3 protein: CASSVGTVNQPQHF
CDR3 DNA: TGTGCCAGCAGCGTAGGGACGGTGAATCAGCCCCAGCATTTT

J gene: TRBJ2-7
D gene: .
clone size: few
CDR3 length: 13
V gene: TRBV20-1
CDR3 protein: CSASRSSSYEQYF
CDR3 DNA: TGCAGTGCTAGTCGGAGTAGCTCCTACGAGCAGTACTTC

J gene: TRBJ2-1
D gene: TRBD1
clone size: few
CDR3 length: 14
V gene: TRBV11-2
CDR3 protein: CASSFLTGRGEQFF
CDR3 DNA: TGTGCCAGCAGCTTCCTGACAGGGCGAGGTGAGCAGTTCTTC

J gene: TRBJ1-4
D gene: .
clone size: .
CDR3 length: 14
V gene: TRBV12-3/TRBV12-4
CDR3 protein: CASSQQFRGEKLFF
CDR3 DNA: TGCGCCAGCAGCCAACAGTTCAGGGGAGAAAAACTGTTTTTT

J gene: TRBJ1-5
D gene: TRBD1
clone size: .
CDR3 length: 14
V gene: TRBV12-3/TRBV12-4
CDR3 protein: CASSWTGSNQPQHF
CDR3 DNA: TGTGCCAGCAGCTGGACAGGTTCCAATCAGCCCCAGCATTTT

J gene: TRBJ2-7
D gene: .
clone size: few
CDR3 length: 13
V gene: TRBV5-1
CDR3 protein: CASSSSVGYEQYF
CDR3 DNA: TGCGCCAGCAGCTCCTCCGTGGGGTACGAGCAGTACTTC

J gene: TRBJ2-6
D gene: TRBD2
clone size: .
CDR3 length: 24
V gene: TRBV5-1
CDR3 protein: CASTHISRLAGPPLRDSGANVLTF
CDR3 DNA: TGCGCCAGCACGCATATCAGTAGGCTAGCGGGACCTCCACTGCGGGATTCCGGGGCCAACGTCCTGACTTTC

J gene: TRBJ1-5
D gene: .
clone size: .
CDR3 length: 12
V gene: TRBV20-1
CDR3 protein: CSASRVDQPQHF
CDR3 DNA: TGCAGTGCTAGTCGGGTGGATCAGCCCCAGCATTTT

J gene: TRBJ2-6
D gene: .
clone size: few
CDR3 length: 15
V gene: TRBV7-3
CDR3 protein: CASSFSVGGANVLTF
CDR3 DNA: TGTGCCAGCAGCTTTTCAGTAGGTGGGGCCAACGTCCTGACTTTC

J gene: TRBJ2-5
D gene: TRBD1
clone size: few
CDR3 length: 17
V gene: TRBV6-5
CDR3 protein: CASSYSARGLFAETQYF
CDR3 DNA: TGTGCCAGCAGTTACTCAGCCAGGGGGCTTTTCGCGGAGACCCAGTACTTC

J gene: TRBJ1-2
D gene: .
clone size: few
CDR3 length: 14
V gene: TRBV20-1
CDR3 protein: CSARLQAKNYGYTF
CDR3 DNA: TGCAGTGCTAGATTACAGGCAAAGAACTATGGCTACACCTTC

J gene: TRBJ2-1
D gene: .
clone size: .
CDR3 length: 14
V gene: TRBV12-3/TRBV12-4
CDR3 protein: CASNRDSRANEQFF
CDR3 DNA: TGTGCCAGCAACCGGGACTCGCGAGCGAATGAGCAGTTCTTC

J gene: TRBJ2-5
D gene: .
clone size: many
CDR3 length: 12
V gene: TRBV10-3
CDR3 protein: CAISEGGETQYF
CDR3 DNA: TGTGCCATCAGTGAGGGGGGCGAGACCCAGTACTTC

J gene: TRBJ2-1
D gene: .
clone size: few
CDR3 length: 15
V gene: TRBV7-8
CDR3 protein: CASSSSRQEYNEQFF
CDR3 DNA: TGTGCCAGCAGCTCGTCGAGACAGGAATACAATGAGCAGTTCTTC

J gene: TRBJ2-1
D gene: TRBD2
clone size: few
CDR3 length: 16
V gene: TRBV25-1
CDR3 protein: CASSDLAGESYNEQFF
CDR3 DNA: TGTGCCAGCAGTGACTTAGCGGGGGAATCCTACAATGAGCAGTTCTTC

J gene: TRBJ2-3
D gene: .
clone size: .
CDR3 length: 16
V gene: TRBV20-1
CDR3 protein: CSARLSMGVTPGPQYF
CDR3 DNA: TGCAGTGCTAGATTATCGATGGGGGTAACCCCAGGCCCGCAGTATTTT

J gene: TRBJ1-1
D gene: TRBD1
clone size: few
CDR3 length: 14
V gene: TRBV20-1
CDR3 protein: CSARGRDSNTEAFF
CDR3 DNA: TGCAGTGCTAGAGGCCGGGACAGTAACACTGAAGCTTTCTTT

J gene: TRBJ2-3
D gene: .
clone size: .
CDR3 length: 15
V gene: TRBV10-3
CDR3 protein: CAISVGLEGTDTRYF
CDR3 DNA: TGTGCCATCAGTGTAGGGCTAGAGGGTACAGATACGCGGTATTTT

J gene: TRBJ2-1
D gene: TRBD2
clone size: few
CDR3 length: 16
V gene: TRBV7-8
CDR3 protein: CASSRMEAGGHNEQFF
CDR3 DNA: TGTGCCAGCAGCCGAATGGAAGCGGGGGGACACAATGAGCAGTTCTTC

J gene: TRBJ2-1
D gene: .
clone size: .
CDR3 length: 19
V gene: TRBV21-1
CDR3 protein: CASSKPDRGSASGGLEQFF
CDR3 DNA: TGTGCCAGCAGCAAACCGGACAGGGGTTCTGCTAGCGGGGGCCTGGAGCAGTTCTTC